This T cell receptor beta chain was observed in a study of beta chain features in type 1 diabetes. On the study more broadly: Cell yields, gender and age were similar in healthy donors and patients.

The collection from each donor was one heparinised blood draw averaging about 116 mL. The CDR3 spans 14 residues. The germline V gene has CDR1 SEHNR and CDR2 FQNEAQ (reference sequence). Trimming pared 1 base from V and 5 bases from J, leaving 11 bases between. Of the isolated RNA, all was reverse transcribed, and so the sequenced material was expressed TCRB transcripts. Clones were read by immunoSEQ multiplex PCR, and TCRdb kept only the in-frame ones, dropping some. The data contain about 620,000 clones, roughly a sixth of them singletons. In this sample, this clone turned up a few times. The receptor was isolated from a man aged 18-30 years in good health. The specimen sequenced was naive CD4+ T cells from blood. The chain has TRBV7-9 and TRBJ1-2; the D is unclear. CDR3 nucleotides: TGTGCCAGCAGCTTAGAGGGTCAAGGGTATGGCTACACCTTC. Its protein is CASSLEGQGYGYTF.